Listed below are T cell receptor beta chains from one sample, sequenced in a study of T cells in Graves' hyperthyroidism and ophthalmopathy. One entry per CDR3 protein, called by TCRdb with MiXCR from the multiplex PCR reads. Among about 610,000 distinct CDR3 sequences listed, more than 15% were seen once. The sequenced material came from blood. These TCRs come from a woman in her forties with Graves' ophthalmopathy. Both conserved end residues are part of each CDR3. The order of the fields is J gene, V gene, clone size, D gene, CDR3 protein, CDR3 DNA. A D gene is named only where the DNA matches it firmly. The size field is filled for only some rows; it gives once, few, many or a size class.

j_call: TRBJ2-1
v_call: TRBV20-1
clone_size: few
d_call: TRBD1
cdr3_aa: CSARDPQGAGDFNEQFF
cdr3_nt: TGCAGTGCTAGAGATCCACAGGGGGCGGGAGACTTCAATGAGCAGTTCTTC

j_call: TRBJ2-5
v_call: TRBV7-3
clone_size: few
d_call: TRBD1
cdr3_aa: CASSPTGARYETQYF
cdr3_nt: TGTGCCAGCAGTCCAACAGGGGCGCGGTATGAGACCCAGTACTTC

j_call: TRBJ2-4
v_call: TRBV6-1
clone_size: many
d_call: -
cdr3_aa: CASSVDRLAKNIQYF
cdr3_nt: TGTGCCAGCAGTGTCGATAGGTTAGCCAAAAACATTCAGTACTTC

j_call: TRBJ2-3
v_call: TRBV29-1
clone_size: -
d_call: -
cdr3_aa: CSVLSKGAADTQYF
cdr3_nt: TGCAGCGTTCTCAGCAAGGGCGCAGCAGATACGCAGTATTTT

j_call: TRBJ2-1
v_call: TRBV6-1
clone_size: many
d_call: TRBD2
cdr3_aa: CASSRGLDRDEQFF
cdr3_nt: TGTGCCAGCAGTAGAGGACTAGATAGGGATGAGCAGTTCTTC

j_call: TRBJ2-1
v_call: TRBV7-8
clone_size: -
d_call: -
cdr3_aa: CASRPTFLAPSYNEQFF
cdr3_nt: TGTGCCAGCAGGCCCACCTTCCTAGCGCCCTCCTACAATGAGCAGTTCTTC

j_call: TRBJ1-1
v_call: TRBV20-1
clone_size: few
d_call: -
cdr3_aa: CSARLTGTVNTEAFF
cdr3_nt: TGCAGTGCTAGGCTGACCGGGACGGTGAACACTGAAGCTTTCTTT

j_call: TRBJ2-1
v_call: TRBV5-1
clone_size: few
d_call: TRBD2
cdr3_aa: CASSTGTSHSDEQFF
cdr3_nt: TGCGCCAGCAGCACCGGGACTAGTCATTCCGATGAGCAGTTCTTC

j_call: TRBJ2-3
v_call: TRBV4-1
clone_size: once
d_call: -
cdr3_aa: CASSQEARGADTQYF
cdr3_nt: TGCGCCAGCAGCCAAGAAGCCAGGGGTGCAGATACGCAGTATTTT

j_call: TRBJ1-4
v_call: TRBV12-3/TRBV12-4
clone_size: many
d_call: TRBD1
cdr3_aa: CASSPQGGEKLFF
cdr3_nt: TGTGCCAGCAGTCCCCAGGGGGGCGAAAAACTGTTTTTT

j_call: TRBJ2-6
v_call: TRBV19
clone_size: few
d_call: TRBD1
cdr3_aa: CASKTGSRSGANVLTF
cdr3_nt: TGTGCCAGTAAGACAGGGTCAAGAAGTGGGGCCAACGTCCTGACTTTC

j_call: TRBJ1-3
v_call: TRBV20-1
clone_size: many
d_call: -
cdr3_aa: CSARDFNRAGNTIYF
cdr3_nt: TGCAGTGCTAGAGATTTCAACAGGGCTGGAAACACCATATATTTT

j_call: TRBJ2-3
v_call: TRBV30
clone_size: many
d_call: TRBD2
cdr3_aa: CAWSVLASSTDTQYF
cdr3_nt: TGTGCCTGGAGTGTACTAGCGTCGTCCACAGATACGCAGTATTTT

j_call: TRBJ1-5
v_call: TRBV4-1
clone_size: -
d_call: TRBD1
cdr3_aa: CASSQASGQGQPQHF
cdr3_nt: TGCGCCAGCAGCCAAGCTTCCGGACAGGGCCAGCCCCAGCATTTT

j_call: TRBJ2-7
v_call: TRBV20-1
clone_size: many
d_call: TRBD1
cdr3_aa: CSARRPGQGAEQYF
cdr3_nt: TGCAGTGCTAGGCGTCCGGGACAGGGGGCCGAGCAGTACTTC

j_call: TRBJ2-3
v_call: TRBV27
clone_size: many
d_call: -
cdr3_aa: CASSSPKASTDTQYF
cdr3_nt: TGTGCCAGCAGTTCCCCCAAAGCTAGCACAGATACGCAGTATTTT

j_call: TRBJ1-1
v_call: TRBV24-1
clone_size: many
d_call: -
cdr3_aa: CATSDRTDSTEAFF
cdr3_nt: TGTGCCACCAGTGACCGCACCGACAGCACTGAAGCTTTCTTT

j_call: TRBJ2-7
v_call: TRBV30
clone_size: few
d_call: -
cdr3_aa: CAWSAGQLYEQYF
cdr3_nt: TGTGCCTGGAGTGCAGGGCAGCTCTACGAGCAGTACTTC

j_call: TRBJ1-1
v_call: TRBV20-1
clone_size: many
d_call: -
cdr3_aa: CSARPPRDTEAFF
cdr3_nt: TGCAGTGCTAGGCCTCCTAGGGACACTGAAGCTTTCTTT

j_call: TRBJ2-2
v_call: TRBV28
clone_size: many
d_call: -
cdr3_aa: CASSLLSTGELFF
cdr3_nt: TGTGCCAGCAGTTTACTGAGTACCGGGGAGCTGTTTTTT

j_call: TRBJ2-1
v_call: TRBV4-1
clone_size: -
d_call: TRBD2
cdr3_aa: CASSLMPGLGLWNEQFF
cdr3_nt: TGCGCCAGCAGTCTAATGCCGGGACTAGGTTTGTGGAATGAGCAGTTCTTC

j_call: TRBJ1-5
v_call: TRBV20-1
clone_size: -
d_call: TRBD1
cdr3_aa: CSAGGQGLVQPQHF
cdr3_nt: TGCAGTGCTGGGGGACAGGGGTTGGTTCAGCCCCAGCATTTT

j_call: TRBJ2-3
v_call: TRBV30
clone_size: many
d_call: -
cdr3_aa: CAWSGSVGADTQYF
cdr3_nt: TGTGCCTGGAGTGGGTCGGTTGGCGCAGATACGCAGTATTTT

j_call: TRBJ1-1
v_call: TRBV2
clone_size: many
d_call: -
cdr3_aa: CASRDYPDEAFF
cdr3_nt: TGTGCCAGCAGAGACTATCCGGATGAAGCTTTCTTT

j_call: TRBJ2-1
v_call: TRBV7-8
clone_size: many
d_call: TRBD2
cdr3_aa: CASSFGPSGSYNEQFF
cdr3_nt: TGTGCCAGCAGCTTTGGGCCTAGCGGGAGCTACAATGAGCAGTTCTTC

j_call: TRBJ2-5
v_call: TRBV5-1
clone_size: -
d_call: TRBD1
cdr3_aa: CATRYRSTGTGETQYF
cdr3_nt: TGCGCCACCAGATATCGGTCGACAGGGACAGGGGAGACCCAGTACTTC

j_call: TRBJ1-5
v_call: TRBV20-1
clone_size: -
d_call: -
cdr3_aa: CSASRHEGGNQPQHF
cdr3_nt: TGCAGTGCTAGCCGACATGAGGGAGGTAATCAGCCCCAGCATTTT

j_call: TRBJ1-6
v_call: TRBV5-5
clone_size: few
d_call: -
cdr3_aa: CASSLRGANSPLHF
cdr3_nt: TGTGCCAGCAGCTTGCGAGGAGCAAATTCACCCCTCCACTTT

j_call: TRBJ1-5
v_call: TRBV15
clone_size: many
d_call: -
cdr3_aa: CATSSGTGIVRQPQHF
cdr3_nt: TGTGCCACCAGCAGCGGTACAGGGATCGTGCGACAGCCCCAGCATTTT

j_call: TRBJ2-2
v_call: TRBV10-3
clone_size: many
d_call: -
cdr3_aa: CAIKAGLNTGELFF
cdr3_nt: TGTGCCATCAAGGCGGGCCTTAACACCGGGGAGCTGTTTTTT

j_call: TRBJ2-7
v_call: TRBV5-1
clone_size: many
d_call: TRBD2
cdr3_aa: CASSVTSGVSSYEQYF
cdr3_nt: TGCGCCAGCAGCGTAACTAGCGGGGTTAGCTCCTACGAGCAGTACTTC

j_call: TRBJ2-3
v_call: TRBV5-1
clone_size: -
d_call: -
cdr3_aa: CASRGIGQVLTSSTDTQYF
cdr3_nt: TGCGCCAGCAGAGGGATTGGGCAGGTCCTAACCTCTAGCACAGATACGCAGTATTTT

j_call: TRBJ1-1
v_call: TRBV20-1
clone_size: few
d_call: -
cdr3_aa: CSARDGDTGLNTEAFF
cdr3_nt: TGCAGTGCTAGAGATGGCGACACAGGGCTGAACACTGAAGCTTTCTTT

j_call: TRBJ2-1
v_call: TRBV28
clone_size: few
d_call: -
cdr3_aa: CASSVPGPNEQFF
cdr3_nt: TGTGCCAGCAGCGTTCCCGGCCCCAATGAGCAGTTCTTC

j_call: TRBJ2-5
v_call: TRBV2
clone_size: many
d_call: -
cdr3_aa: CASSVVYQETQYF
cdr3_nt: TGTGCCAGCAGTGTAGTGTACCAAGAGACCCAGTACTTC

j_call: TRBJ2-7
v_call: TRBV29-1
clone_size: -
d_call: TRBD2
cdr3_aa: CSVEMGLAGSYEQYF
cdr3_nt: TGCAGCGTTGAAATGGGACTAGCGGGATCCTACGAGCAGTACTTC

j_call: TRBJ1-1
v_call: TRBV12-3/TRBV12-4
clone_size: many
d_call: -
cdr3_aa: CASSLGFENTEAFF
cdr3_nt: TGTGCCAGCAGTTTAGGGTTTGAGAACACTGAAGCTTTCTTT

j_call: TRBJ1-2
v_call: TRBV28
clone_size: many
d_call: -
cdr3_aa: CASSRRARRDYGYTF
cdr3_nt: TGTGCCAGCAGCCGCCGGGCCCGGAGGGACTATGGCTACACCTTC

j_call: TRBJ2-1
v_call: TRBV2
clone_size: many
d_call: -
cdr3_aa: CASTGSGNEQFF
cdr3_nt: TGTGCCAGCACGGGTTCCGGCAATGAGCAGTTCTTC

j_call: TRBJ1-5
v_call: TRBV18
clone_size: -
d_call: -
cdr3_aa: CASSPSENQPQHF
cdr3_nt: TGTGCCAGCTCCCCTTCGGAGAATCAGCCCCAGCATTTT

j_call: TRBJ2-7
v_call: TRBV13
clone_size: many
d_call: -
cdr3_aa: CASSLVTGTYEQYF
cdr3_nt: TGTGCCAGCAGCTTAGTTACGGGGACCTACGAGCAGTACTTC